This T cell receptor beta chain comes out of a study of prognosis after radiotherapy for stage I lung cancer. This clonotype occurred many times. From genomic DNA, two-round multiplex PCR was used to amplify TCR beta CDR3. Primers specific to each TRBV and TRBJ gene drove first-round PCR. Each CDR3 protein gets one entry after TCRdb re-called the multiplex PCR reads with MiXCR. The data hold tens of thousands of distinct CDR3 sequences, with 30% to 35% observed a single time. The sequence derives from a donor over 45 with non-small cell lung cancer. Sequencing used PBMCs, obtained before or after stereotactic body radiation therapy (not recorded which).

CDR3 DNA: TGTGCCAGCAGCCCCAGAGTAACATCCATTAGGGAGCAGTTCTTC. The encoded protein is CASSPRVTSIREQFF. The chain employs TRBV7-9 and TRBJ2-1; D is unresolved. This CDR3 spans 15 amino acids. The V end was cut by 5 bases, the J end by 10 bases, with 21 bases between. Germline V lookup: CDR1 SEHNR, CDR2 FQNEAQ (reference sequence).